The present TCR beta chain was sequenced within a study of human T cells and chemical hapten exposure. Study-wide points: With DPC sensitization, TCRs exceeding 1 in 1000 frequency showed no change. Correlating positively with patch test score were the PT1 expanded TCR counts.

The authors' processing: TCR counts had a median of about 99,000 per sample and spanned roughly 23,224 to 690,600. TCRdb analysed the RACE reads with MiXCR anew, one entry per CDR3 protein. The authors' filters were not applied to this entry. This table holds 330,000 or so distinct CDR3 sequences, about 6.3% found once. This clonotype was counted a few times. Its antigen is still unknown. Specified time point: patch test 2, 6 weeks after DPC sensitization. Noted treatment: therapeutic diphenylcyclopropenone sensitization with weekly scalp DPC. This CDR3 spans 14 amino acids. J was trimmed by 4 bases and V by 5 bases; bases with no gene match: 2. Germline lookup yields CDR1 MNHEY and CDR2 SVGAGI.

The receptor's source is a woman under 30 with alopecia areata. Some clones in this sample may be carry-over from other donors' samples. The chain recombines TRBV6-5 with TRBJ2-7, with TRBD2 identical over 13 bases. This material consisted of whole blood, taken in connection with sensitization to the hapten diphenylcyclopropenone (DPC). The DNA of the CDR3 is TGTGCCAGCAGTGCGACTAGCGGGGGGTACGAGCAGTACTTC. As protein: CASSATSGGYEQYF.